The 9 T cell receptor beta chains in this list originate from one sample, sequenced in a study of identical twins. One entry per CDR3 protein results from TCRdb running MiXCR on the 5' RACE reads. The data show around 100,000 distinct CDR3 sequences, under 7% seen once. Material for sequencing was memory T cells sorted from blood. The source of these receptors is a woman in her fifties or sixties in good health.

This clonotype was observed at least ten times. This chain joins TRBV6-6 and TRBJ1-1; possible D gene TRBD1, 5 bases. The germline V and J ends were trimmed by 8 bases and 5 bases, with 9 bases remaining between them. The CDR3 runs 11 residues. The germline CDR1 and CDR2 sequences are MNHNY and SVGAGI (reference sequence). The CDR3 nucleotides are TGTGCCAGCTTAAAGGGGACTGAAGCTTTCTTT. Protein product: CASLKGTEAFF.

Many counts were recorded for this clonotype. The V and J genes are TRBV7-6 and TRBJ2-1, with D perhaps assigned TRBD1 or TRBD2 (5 bases each). Deletions cut 3 bases from V and 6 bases from J, with 15 bases between. The germline CDR1 and CDR2 sequences are SGHVS and FNYEAQ. The CDR3 is made up of 15 amino acids. The CDR3 here is CASSFPGLVPNEQFF. The CDR3 DNA reads TGTGCCAGCAGCTTCCCGGGGCTAGTGCCCAATGAGCAGTTCTTC. The full variable domain, its missing parts supplied by reference TRBV7-6 and TRBJ2-1, is GAGVSQSPRYKVTKRGQDVALRCDPISGHVSLYWYRQALGQGPEFLTYFNYEAQQDKSGLPNDRFSAERPEGSISTLTIQRTEQRDSAMYRCASSFPGLVPNEQFFGPGTRLTVL.

This clonotype was seen repeatedly, ten times or more. V is TRBV5-1 and J is TRBJ2-3, with 11 bases identical to TRBD1. The CDR3 sequence is 17 residues long. The ends lost 3 bases at V and 2 bases at J; junction bases unmatched: 8. Germline V lookup: CDR1 SGHRS, CDR2 YFSETQ. DNA of the CDR3: TGCGCCAGCAGCTCGACGGGGACAGGGGGAATCACAGATACGCAGTATTTT. This translates into CASSSTGTGGITDTQYF.

This clonotype has a count of ten or more. This chain uses TRBV11-3 with TRBJ1-4; D is unresolved. The CDR3 covers 14 residues. Trimming removed 5 bases at V and 5 bases at J, with 12 bases between. Germline V gene data show CDR1 as SGHNT and CDR2 as YENEEA. CDR3 loop: CASSPALGNEKLFF. CDR3 sequence (DNA): TGTGCCAGCAGCCCAGCGCTCGGGAATGAAAAACTGTTTTTT.

This clonotype has only a few counts. The rearrangement uses TRBV12-3 or TRBV12-4 and TRBJ1-3; TRBD1 matches at 8 bases. There are 14 residues in the CDR3. The trim removed 7 bases at V and 3 bases at J, leaving 5 bases unmatched. The CDR3 DNA reads as TGTGCCAGCACAAACAGGGGGGGTGGAAACACCATATATTTT. This encodes CASTNRGGGNTIYF.

The chain carries TRBV6-5 and TRBJ1-4; D call uncertain. This CDR3 has 14 residues. Germline V CDR1 and CDR2: MNHEY, SVGAGI. V was shortened by 5 bases and J by 8 bases, with 15 bases between the two germline ends. CDR3 loop: CASSPSPGREKLFF. The CDR3 DNA is TGTGCCAGCAGTCCCTCTCCCGGTCGAGAAAAACTGTTTTTT.

The chain has TRBV20-1 and TRBJ2-7; TRBD1 might be the D (6 bases). V dropped 2 bases and J dropped 3 bases, with 17 bases sitting between them. Germline V CDR1 and CDR2: DFQATT, SNEGSKA (reference sequence). The CDR3 contains 15 residues. CDR3 bases: TGCAGTGCTAGATCCCCGGGTAGGGGGAACTACGAGCAGTACGTC. Its translation is CSARSPGRGNYEQYV.

At least ten counts were recorded for this clonotype. V and J are TRBV20-1 and TRBJ2-3, with D perhaps matching TRBD2 (6 bases). The CDR3 runs 13 residues. The germline gives CDR1 DFQATT, CDR2 SNEGSKA (reference sequence). Trimming took off 6 bases at V and 2 bases at J, with 12 bases between the two ends. The CDR3: CSATGTHTDTQYF. The CDR3 DNA sequence: TGCAGTGCAACCGGGACTCACACAGATACGCAGTATTTT.

This clonotype was counted between two and nine times. The rearrangement joins TRBV7-8 to TRBJ2-6; no clear D. There are 16 residues in the CDR3. Trimming shortened V by 5 bases and J by 1 base, and 12 bases separated the two germline ends. Germline CDR1 is SGHVS and CDR2 is FQNEAQ. The CDR3 region is CASSLVVRSGANVLTF. The CDR3 DNA follows: TGTGCCAGCAGCCTGGTTGTTCGGTCTGGGGCCAACGTCCTGACTTTC.